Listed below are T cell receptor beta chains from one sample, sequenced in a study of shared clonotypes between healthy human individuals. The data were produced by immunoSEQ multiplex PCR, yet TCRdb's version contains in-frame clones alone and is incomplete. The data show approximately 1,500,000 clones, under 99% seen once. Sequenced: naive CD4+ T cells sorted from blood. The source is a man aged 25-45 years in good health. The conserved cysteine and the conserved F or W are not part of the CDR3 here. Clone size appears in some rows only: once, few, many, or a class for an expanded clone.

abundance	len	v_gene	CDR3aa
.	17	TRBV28	ASSSSGTSGWRNAGELF
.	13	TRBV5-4	ASTIGGTFSYEQY
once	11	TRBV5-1	ASSLQVGDTQY
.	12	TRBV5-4	ASSSWTGSTEAF
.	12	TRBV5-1	ASSLLTDSYEQY
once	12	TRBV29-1	SHLGGHLNTEAF
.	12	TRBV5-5	ASSLQGNNQPQH
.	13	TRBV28	ASSLVAGRVNEQY
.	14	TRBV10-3	AISESDPARSYEQY
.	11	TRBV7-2	ASSTGRLQEAF